This TCR beta chain was sequenced for a study of shared clonotypes between healthy human individuals. V lost 4 bases and J lost 6, with 12 bases in between. This CDR3 has 13 residues. CDR1 is SGHRS and CDR2 is YFSETQ in the germline V gene. A word on this clone: Its target is not known.

Study-level results: Since donors were few, the genetic and exposure-history diversity represented was limited.

Original data processing: Quality scores were absent from the junction-only immunoSEQ sequences, so filtering differed. Libraries were prepared by immunoSEQ multiplex PCR; TCRdb keeps only in-frame clonotypes and omits some of them. V and J calls and clone size follow that table, whereas D and trimming were derived from the DNA. The data hold around 1.6 million clones, with 95% to 99% observed a single time. The sample taken for sequencing was naive CD4+ T cells sorted from blood. Stated subset: CD45RA+ positively selected. The clonotype comes from a man aged 25 to 40 in good health. The rearrangement joins TRBV5-1 to TRBJ2-3; D gene ambiguous. The DNA of the CDR3 is TGCGCCAGCAGCCAAGGACCCTCCGATACGCAGTATTTT. It yields the protein CASSQGPSDTQYF.